What follows are 26 T cell receptor beta chains derived from one specimen sequenced in a study of EBV T-cell therapy then PD-1 blockade in nasopharyngeal carcinoma. The treatment denotes: AdE1-LMPpoly-expanded autologous EBV-specific T-cell therapy followed by anti-PD-1 nivolumab. Using immunoSEQ multiplex PCR, the repertoire was profiled, and TCRdb retains in-frame clones only, with some absent. The sample carries more than 11,000 clones, 84% recorded once. Antigens of these TCRs are unknown. Sequencing used CD8+ T cells from blood, obtained around day 100 from a patient whose treatment included autologous EBV-specific T cells and nivolumab. Receptor source: a man aged 35-49 years with nasopharyngeal carcinoma.

This clone was seen only once. The gene calls are TRBV7-9 and TRBJ2-7, with D hard to call. This CDR3 has 13 amino acids. Germline CDR1 reads SEHNR; CDR2 reads FQNEAQ (reference sequence). Trimming pared 1 base from V and 3 bases from J, leaving 7 bases between. The CDR3 region has the DNA TGTGCCAGCAGCTTAGGTTCTCTCTACGAGCAGTACTTC. Translated: CASSLGSLYEQYF.

The rearrangement uses TRBV7-3 and TRBJ2-4; D remains ambiguous. V was clipped by 5 bases and J by 0 bases, with 11 bases between them. Germline CDR1 is SGHTA and CDR2 is FQGTGA. The CDR3 runs to 15 residues. DNA of the CDR3: TGTGCCAGCAGCCCCCTTTCCATAGCCAAAAACATTCAGTACTTC. Its translation: CASSPLSIAKNIQYF. Using reference TRBV7-3 and TRBJ2-4 for the parts outside the CDR3, the full variable domain is GAGVSQTPSNKVTEKGKYVELRCDPISGHTALYWYRQSLGQGPEFLIYFQGTGAADDSGLPNDRFFAVRPEGSVSTLKIQRTERGDSAVYLCASSPLSIAKNIQYFGAGTRLSVL.

The chain is built from TRBV20-1 and TRBJ2-3; unclear D gene. The CDR3 extends over 12 amino acids. Trimming removed 3 bases at V and 1 base at J, with 5 bases between. The V gene's germline CDR1 is DFQATT and CDR2 SNEGSKA (reference sequence). CDR3 protein: CSASAGTDTQYF. DNA for the CDR3: TGCAGTGCTAGTGCTGGCACAGATACGCAGTATTTT.

This rearrangement joins TRBV4-1 to TRBJ2-3; TRBD1 might be the D (6 bases). V gave up 2 bases and J gave up 3 bases, with 9 bases separating them. This CDR3 has 14 residues. Germline V gives CDR1 MGHRA, CDR2 YSYEKL. CDR3 DNA: TGCGCCAGCAGCCAAAGCAGGGGAACAGATACGCAGTATTTT. Amino acid sequence: CASSQSRGTDTQYF.

This sequence joins TRBV18 and TRBJ1-4; TRBD1 aligns across 9 bases. J was trimmed by 6 bases and V by 2 bases; bases with no gene match: 10. Germline loops: CDR1 KGHSH, CDR2 LQKENI. This CDR3 comprises 17 residues. The CDR3 spells CASSPRSDRGLYEKLFF. The CDR3 DNA follows: TGTGCCAGCTCACCAAGGTCCGACAGGGGGTTGTATGAAAAACTGTTTTTT.

V is TRBV30 and J is TRBJ1-2, with a tentative D call TRBD1 (6 bases). CDR3 length: 18 amino acids. Germline V gives CDR1 GTSNPN, CDR2 SVGIG (reference sequence). Trimming pared 1 base from V and 0 bases from J, leaving 21 bases between. CDR3 protein: CAWSDFIPGQLTNYGYTF. CDR3 DNA sequence: TGTGCCTGGAGTGACTTTATCCCTGGACAGCTGACTAACTATGGCTACACCTTC.

This chain joins TRBV28 and TRBJ2-7, with TRBD2 matching over 9 bases. The germline CDR1 and CDR2 sequences are MDHEN and SYDVKM. This CDR3 is 17 amino acids long. V was pared by 0 bases and J by 4 bases, with 10 bases of the junction left unmatched. In nucleotides, the CDR3 is TGTGCCAGCAGTTTATGGGCGGGGGGGCCGGAAGAGTACGAGCAGTACTTC. Protein sequence: CASSLWAGGPEEYEQYF.

The table lists this clone with a count of one. The chain is built from TRBV9 and TRBJ1-4; D is uncertain. Trimming took 2 bases from V and 10 from J, leaving 12 bases between them. The CDR3 consists of 13 residues. From germline, CDR1 is SGDLS and CDR2 YYNGEE. The chain's CDR3 is CASSVQREGKLFF. The CDR3 DNA sequence: TGTGCCAGCAGCGTCCAGAGAGAGGGAAAACTGTTTTTT.

This clone occurred once. The chain links TRBV4-3 to TRBJ2-7; 7 bases are shared with TRBD1. There are 14 residues in the CDR3. With V trimmed by 2 bases and J by 5 bases, 6 bases remained unmatched. Germline lookup yields CDR1 LGHNA and CDR2 YSLEER. The CDR3 nucleotides read TGCGCCAGCAGCCAACAGGGGGACCTTGACGAGCAGTACTTC. It translates to CASSQQGDLDEQYF.

The rearrangement uses TRBV7-2 and TRBJ1-4; D ambiguous. Trimming removed 7 bases from V and 0 bases from J, with 9 bases in between. Germline V CDR1 and CDR2: SGHTA, FQGNSA. This CDR3 contains 14 residues. Here the CDR3 reads CASKRRSTNEKLFF. For the CDR3, the DNA is TGTGCCAGCAAACGACGGTCAACTAATGAAAAACTGTTTTTT.

The chain joins TRBV6-6 to TRBJ1-5, with D perhaps matching TRBD1 (6 bases). Trimming removed 10 bases at V and 7 bases at J, with 20 bases between. The CDR3 extends over 14 amino acids. Germline V gene lookup returns CDR1 MNHNY and CDR2 SVGAGI (reference sequence). In nucleotides, the CDR3 is TGTGCCACCGATAAAAAGGGGGTTGACCAGCCCCAGCATTTT. This encodes CATDKKGVDQPQHF.

The rearrangement links TRBV7-8 to TRBJ2-2, with a possible D match to TRBD1 (5 bases). Per germline, CDR1 SGHVS and CDR2 FQNEAQ. The CDR3 totals 16 residues. Trimming removed 1 base from V and 6 bases from J, with 15 bases in between. CDR3 residues: CASSLDSSGWAGELFF. The CDR3 DNA is TGTGCCAGCAGCTTAGATTCGTCAGGGTGGGCCGGGGAGCTGTTTTTT.

This clone was observed a handful of times. This sequence joins TRBV6-4 and TRBJ2-3, with D perhaps being TRBD1 or TRBD2 (5 bases each). Germline assignment: CDR1 MRHNA and CDR2 SNTAGT. Trimming cost V 0 bases and J 4 bases, with 8 bases left between them. CDR3 length equals 14 residues. CDR3 sequence reads: CASSDSGVPDTQYF. The CDR3 DNA is TGTGCCAGCAGTGACTCGGGGGTTCCAGATACGCAGTATTTT.

The chain uses TRBV6-6 and TRBJ2-5, with 9 bases matching TRBD2. The germline V gene has CDR1 MNHNY and CDR2 SVGAGI (reference sequence). Losses at the gene ends were 7 bases for V and 2 bases for J; bases not matched to a gene: 2. The CDR3 covers 13 residues. CDR3 sequence reads: CASTAGGQETQYF. CDR3 coding DNA: TGTGCCAGCACGGCGGGGGGGCAAGAGACCCAGTACTTC.

This chain connects TRBV2 to TRBJ1-6; D is undetermined. The length of the CDR3 is 12 residues. Germline V gene sequence: CDR1 SNHLY, CDR2 FYNNEI. The germline V and J ends were trimmed by 8 bases and 5 bases, with 7 bases remaining between them. CDR3 DNA: TGTGCCAGCTCTCGGAATAATTCACCCCTCCACTTT. Translation gives CASSRNNSPLHF.

The chain joins TRBV4-3 to TRBJ2-7; D is possibly TRBD1 (6 bases). CDR3 size: 17 residues. V dropped 0 bases and J dropped 3 bases, with 18 bases sitting between them. CDR1 LGHNA and CDR2 YSLEER come from the germline V gene. CDR3 nucleotide sequence: TGCGCCAGCAGCCAAGAAGCACATCACAGGGCTTTCTACGAGCAGTACTTC. Its translation: CASSQEAHHRAFYEQYF.

This clone appeared a few times. The chain recombines TRBV4-1 with TRBJ1-2, with D tentatively TRBD1 (6 bases). Trimming pared 2 bases from V and 5 bases from J, leaving 9 bases between. From germline, CDR1 is MGHRA and CDR2 YSYEKL. CDR3 size: 13 residues. The CDR3 region is CASSQTGLYGYTF. Written as DNA, the CDR3 is TGCGCCAGCAGCCAAACAGGGTTATATGGCTACACCTTC.

The chain uses TRBV7-8 and TRBJ2-7; 12 bases agree with TRBD2. Germline V gene data show CDR1 as SGHVS and CDR2 as FQNEAQ. Trimming cost V 5 bases and J 4 bases; bases outside gene matches: 6. The CDR3 runs to 15 residues. CDR3 sequence: CASSQTSGGVYEQYF. The CDR3 DNA reads as TGTGCCAGCAGCCAGACTAGCGGGGGTGTATACGAGCAGTACTTC.

The V call is TRBV24-1, the J call TRBJ2-2; 7 nucleotides match TRBD1. The CDR3 is made up of 15 amino acids. From germline, CDR1 is KGHDR and CDR2 SFDVKD. V lost 10 bases and J lost 2; bases outside the gene matches: 9. For the CDR3, the DNA is TGTGCCACGGCGTCGGGGACAGCCAACACCGGGGAGCTGTTTTTT. Protein: CATASGTANTGELFF.

The chain combines TRBV3-1 (or the pseudogene TRBV3-2) with TRBJ1-1, with D hard to call. The V and J ends lost 4 bases and 6 bases respectively, with 18 bases between them. This CDR3 region has 15 residues. The germline gives CDR1 LGHDT, CDR2 YNNKEL (reference sequence). CDR3 nucleotide sequence: TGTGCCAGCAGCCCCGAAGTACGGCTCGAGGCTGAAGCTTTCTTT. As protein: CASSPEVRLEAEAFF.

V and J are TRBV30 and TRBJ2-7; tentatively, D is TRBD1 or TRBD2 (6 bases each). This CDR3 region has 15 residues. The V end lost 0 bases, the J end lost 0 bases, and 12 bases lay between the germline ends. CDR1 GTSNPN and CDR2 SVGIG come from the germline V gene (reference sequence). CDR3 sequence: CAWSVIGGLSYEQYF. Written as DNA, the CDR3 is TGTGCCTGGAGTGTAATCGGGGGCCTCTCCTACGAGCAGTACTTC.

The chain carries TRBV7-2 and TRBJ2-4, with D perhaps being TRBD1 or TRBD2 (6 bases each). Germline assignment: CDR1 SGHTA and CDR2 FQGNSA. V lost 5 bases and J 6 bases, leaving 17 bases between the germline ends. CDR3 length equals 15 residues. The CDR3 DNA sequence: TGTGCCAGCAGCCCAGTGGGGGGCGCCGGAAACATTCAGTACTTC. Its translation: CASSPVGGAGNIQYF.

This clone appeared once. The V and J genes are TRBV7-9 and TRBJ1-2; 7 bases are shared with TRBD1. J lost 4 bases, V lost 10 bases, and 6 bases had no gene match. The CDR3 spans 12 residues. CDR1 is SEHNR, CDR2 FQNEAQ, per germline (reference sequence). The chain's CDR3 is CATEGQSYGYTF. In DNA, the CDR3 is TGTGCCACCGAGGGACAGTCCTATGGCTACACCTTC.

CDR3 in amino acids: CASSYGRTNTEAFF. The CDR3 DNA reads TGTGCCAGCAGTTACGGCCGGACGAACACTGAAGCTTTCTTT. This chain joins TRBV6-5 and TRBJ1-1; D unclear. The CDR3 length is 14 residues. CDR1 and CDR2 (germline): MNHEY, SVGAGI. Trimming removed 2 bases at V and 1 base at J, with 8 bases between.

By share, this clone ranks as medium-sized. The chain recombines TRBV6-2 or TRBV6-3 with TRBJ2-7; D may be TRBD2 (5 bases). There are 16 residues in the CDR3. V dropped 4 bases and J dropped 3 bases, with 19 bases sitting between them. CDR1 and CDR2 from the germline V gene are MNHEY and SVGEGT. The CDR3 protein is CASSSTRWENYYEQYF. Here the CDR3 DNA reads TGTGCCAGCAGTTCCACCAGGTGGGAGAACTACTACGAGCAGTACTTC.

The chain employs TRBV27 and TRBJ2-1, with 13 nucleotides matching TRBD2. The CDR3 covers 14 residues. Germline V gene sequence: CDR1 MNHEY, CDR2 SMNVEV (reference sequence). The trim removed 8 bases at V and 9 bases at J, leaving 7 bases unmatched. CDR3 coding DNA: TGTGCCAGCCGGGGACTAGCGGGGCGGGGTGAGCAGTTCTTC. Translating gives CASRGLAGRGEQFF.